This T cell receptor (beta chain) appears in the sequencing data of a study of shared clonotypes between healthy human individuals. Findings of the study overall: Sorted-subset sequencing was shown by rarefaction to be incomplete despite large depth.

In the authors' methods: ImmunoSEQ gave junction-only sequences without quality scores, so filtering differed. The assay was immunoSEQ multiplex PCR, and TCRdb's table has in-frame clones only and misses some. That table supplies the V and J calls and clone size; D and trimming were determined from the DNA. The data hold approximately 2.3 million clones, with approximately 93% observed a single time. Notes on this clone: Its antigen is not known.

Trimming pared 0 bases from V and 3 bases from J, leaving 6 bases between. CDR1 and CDR2 from the germline V gene are SGDLS and YYNGEE. This CDR3 region has 14 residues. Sequenced sample: naive CD4+ T cells from PBMCs. Subset in this sample: CD45RA+ positively selected. The origin of this receptor is a man aged 18 to 35 in good health. Some clones in this sample may be carry-over from other donors' samples. The genes are TRBV9 and TRBJ2-2; D gene uncertain. The CDR3 spells CASSVGHDTGELFF. The DNA for the CDR3 is TGTGCCAGCAGCGTAGGCCACGACACCGGGGAGCTGTTTTTT.